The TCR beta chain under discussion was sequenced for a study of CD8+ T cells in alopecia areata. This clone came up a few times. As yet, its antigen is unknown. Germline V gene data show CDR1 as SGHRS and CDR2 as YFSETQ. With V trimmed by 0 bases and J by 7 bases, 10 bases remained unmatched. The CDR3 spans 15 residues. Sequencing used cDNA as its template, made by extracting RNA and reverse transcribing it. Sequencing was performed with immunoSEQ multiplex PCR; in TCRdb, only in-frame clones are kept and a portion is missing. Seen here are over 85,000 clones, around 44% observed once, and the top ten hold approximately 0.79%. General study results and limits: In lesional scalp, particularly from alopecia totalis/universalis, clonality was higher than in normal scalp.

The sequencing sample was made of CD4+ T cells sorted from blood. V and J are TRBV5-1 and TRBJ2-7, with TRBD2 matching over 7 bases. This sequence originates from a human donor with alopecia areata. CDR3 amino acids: CASSLDGREFGEQYF. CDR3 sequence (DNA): TGCGCCAGCAGCTTGGACGGGCGGGAGTTCGGAGAGCAGTACTTC.